Below are 24 T cell receptor beta chains sequenced from a single sample in a study of molecular identifiers for immune sequencing clone quantification. Each CDR3 protein is one row after TCRdb ran MiXCR on the PCR reads. The sample shows 550,000 to 750,000 distinct CDR3 sequences, just under 20% of them seen only once. The sample comprised naive CD8+ T cells from blood, with Jurkat cell RNA spiked in. Subset noted: FACS-sorted CD8+CD4-CCR7+CD45RA+ naive T cells. Receptors were obtained from a human donor in good health. Some libraries in this study had Jurkat cell RNA spiked in.

A remark on this clonotype: A much bigger clone sits one base away, suggesting this may be a read error. V gene TRBV29-1 combines with J gene TRBJ1-3; D remains ambiguous. Per the germline V gene, CDR1 is SQVTM and CDR2 is ANQGSEA. The CDR3 covers 13 residues. CDR3 region: CSVETFSGNTVYF. The CDR3 nucleotides are TGCAGCGTAGAGACATTTTCTGGAAACACCGTATATTTT.

V usage is TRBV2 and J usage is TRBJ1-6; TRBD1 might be the D (6 bases). Germline V gene lookup returns CDR1 SNHLY and CDR2 FYNNEI. This CDR3 contains 14 residues. Trimming took off 7 bases at V and 10 bases at J, with 17 bases between the two ends. Here the CDR3 DNA reads TGTGCCAGCACCCAGACAGGTATCAGCTCACCCCTCCACTTT. Translated: CASTQTGISSPLHF.

This clonotype was picked up many times. V gene TRBV28 combines with J gene TRBJ1-4, with 9 nucleotides matching TRBD1. Germline V CDR1 and CDR2: MDHEN, SYDVKM. V lost 8 bases, J lost 5 bases, and 12 bases stayed unmatched. This CDR3 is built from 16 residues. As DNA, the CDR3 is TGTGCCAGCGGGCTTACAGGGGGCGCCTGGAATGAAAAACTGTTTTTT. This translates into CASGLTGGAWNEKLFF.

This clonotype was picked up many times. This chain joins TRBV20-1 and TRBJ2-3; 7 positions match TRBD2. This CDR3 has 16 residues. Trimming removed 5 bases from V and 7 bases from J; junction bases left unmatched: 18. Germline loops: CDR1 DFQATT, CDR2 SNEGSKA (reference sequence). The chain's CDR3 is CSALEGWAGVLNTQYF. DNA of the CDR3: TGCAGTGCTCTCGAGGGCTGGGCGGGAGTATTGAATACGCAGTATTTT.

This clonotype has a count of ten or more. This chain links TRBV29-1 with TRBJ2-1; TRBD1 aligns across 9 bases. CDR1 and CDR2 (germline): SQVTM, ANQGSEA. V was pared by 6 bases and J by 1 base, with 10 bases of the junction left unmatched. The CDR3 contains 16 residues. The CDR3 region is CSVGAGTGISYNEQFF. Here the CDR3 DNA reads TGCAGCGTCGGAGCCGGGACAGGGATTTCCTACAATGAGCAGTTCTTC.

In this sample, this clonotype turned up many times. The genes are TRBV28 and TRBJ2-5, with 7 bases aligning to TRBD1. The CDR3 spans 13 residues. The germline V gene has CDR1 MDHEN and CDR2 SYDVKM. V lost 6 bases to trimming and J lost 3 bases; unmatched junction nucleotides: 4. The chain's CDR3 is CASSYTGEETQYF. The CDR3 DNA reads as TGTGCCAGCAGCTATACAGGGGAAGAGACCCAGTACTTC.

This clonotype was observed many times. CDR3 nucleotide sequence: TGTGCTAGTGGTTTGGTACGAGGGGTCAGGGATACGCAGTATTTT. This codes for CASGLVRGVRDTQYF. The rearrangement links TRBV12-5 to TRBJ2-3, with D tentatively TRBD1 or TRBD2 (5 bases each). The CDR3 contains 15 residues. Trimming pared 0 bases from V and 6 bases from J, leaving 13 bases between. CDR1 is LGHNT, CDR2 FRNRAP, per germline.

This clonotype was counted at least ten times. This chain links TRBV27 with TRBJ1-4; 7 nucleotides align to TRBD1. Germline V gene sequence: CDR1 MNHEY, CDR2 SMNVEV (reference sequence). J was trimmed by 3 bases and V by 5 bases; bases with no gene match: 9. The length of the CDR3 is 16 residues. The CDR3 DNA sequence: TGTGCCAGCAGTCTCTACAGGGGAACGGCTAATGAAAAACTGTTTTTT. Translation: CASSLYRGTANEKLFF. Together with reference TRBV27 and TRBJ1-4, the CDR3 gives the full variable domain: EAQVTQNPRYLITVTGKKLTVTCSQNMNHEYMSWYRQDPGLGLRQIYYSMNVEVTDKGDVPEGYKVSRKEKRNFPLILESPSPNQTSLYFCASSLYRGTANEKLFFGSGTQLSVL.

This clonotype was counted between two and nine times. A much larger clone lies a single base off, so this may be a read error. The chain has TRBV20-1 and TRBJ2-3; D remains ambiguous. This CDR3 has 10 amino acids. CDR1 and CDR2 from the germline V gene are DFQATT and SNEGSKA (reference sequence). In DNA form, the CDR3 reads TGCAATGGAAGGGAATATACGCAGTATTTT. Translation gives CNGREYTQYF.

This clonotype was picked up many times. The rearrangement uses TRBV7-2 and TRBJ1-1, with a weak D call TRBD1 (6 bases). V lost 4 bases to trimming and J lost 8 bases, with 17 bases between them. The CDR3 is 14 amino acids. CDR1 SGHTA and CDR2 FQGNSA come from the germline V gene. CDR3 sequence: CASSSFLGHREAFF. The CDR3 DNA sequence: TGTGCCAGCAGCTCTTTCCTGGGACACCGCGAAGCTTTCTTT.

This clonotype was seen a few times. V usage is TRBV4-1 and J usage is TRBJ2-1; TRBD2 matches 7 bases. Looked up from germline, CDR1 is MGHRA and CDR2 is YSYEKL. This CDR3 spans 16 amino acids. V lost 3 bases, J lost 6 bases, and 11 bases stayed unmatched. CDR3 DNA: TGCGCCAGCAGCCACGGGTTGAGCGGGAACTTCAATGAGCAGTTCTTC. It specifies CASSHGLSGNFNEQFF.

J is TRBJ2-7 and V is TRBV7-2; 8 bases fit TRBD2. CDR3 length equals 15 residues. J lost 0 bases, V lost 7 bases, and 8 bases had no gene match. In germline, CDR1 is SGHTA, CDR2 FQGNSA. The CDR3 loop reads CASTVSGASSYEQYF. The CDR3 DNA follows: TGTGCCAGCACCGTTAGCGGGGCTAGCTCCTACGAGCAGTACTTC.

This clonotype came up many times. The rearrangement joins TRBV5-5 to TRBJ2-7, with TRBD1 identical over 9 bases. V dropped 2 bases and J dropped 6; count of bases not matched to a gene: 15. Germline V gene sequence: CDR1 SGHKS, CDR2 YYEKEE (reference sequence). The CDR3 has 17 residues. The CDR3: CASSLPPVGTGFSEQYF. In DNA form, the CDR3 reads TGTGCCAGCAGCTTACCCCCTGTGGGGACAGGGTTCTCCGAGCAGTACTTC.

On this clonotype: A read error is possible here, since a much larger clone lies one base away. The chain combines TRBV20-1 with TRBJ2-5, with 7 bases matching TRBD1. The CDR3 has 15 amino acids. Per germline, CDR1 DFQATT and CDR2 SNEGSKA (reference sequence). The CDR3 coding sequence is TGCAGTGCTAGTCCCTCAACAGGGGTCCAAGAGACCAAGTACTTC. Amino acid sequence: CSASPSTGVQETKYF.

This sequence joins TRBV13 and TRBJ2-3, with 11 bases that match TRBD2. The V and J ends lost 5 bases and 4 bases, in that order; junction bases with no gene match: 8. Per germline, CDR1 PRHDT and CDR2 FYEKMQ (reference sequence). The CDR3 has 16 amino acids. The CDR3 DNA reads TGTGCCAGCAGCACGATAGCGGGAGGGCCTGCAGATACGCAGTATTTT. Translating it yields CASSTIAGGPADTQYF.

The table lists this clonotype with many counts. The chain has TRBV18 and TRBJ2-3, with D possibly being TRBD1 (6 bases). Germline V CDR1 and CDR2: KGHSH, LQKENI. The CDR3 runs 15 residues. The germline V and J ends were trimmed by 3 bases and 0 bases, with 10 bases remaining between them. The CDR3 bases are TGTGCCAGCTCACCTACAGGGAGAAGCACAGATACGCAGTATTTT. It yields the protein CASSPTGRSTDTQYF.

This clonotype was detected many times. The gene calls are TRBV3-1 and TRBJ1-4, with 8 positions matching TRBD1. From germline, CDR1 is LGHDT and CDR2 YNNKEL (reference sequence). CDR3 length: 15 amino acids. Trimming cost V 1 base and J 7 bases; bases outside gene matches: 5. The CDR3 sequence is CASSQATGATEKLFF. As DNA, the CDR3 is TGTGCCAGCAGCCAAGCGACAGGGGCGACTGAAAAACTGTTTTTT.

V usage is TRBV28 and J usage is TRBJ2-1; 10 bases match TRBD2. Germline CDR1 is MDHEN and CDR2 is SYDVKM. The CDR3 sequence is 15 residues long. After removal of 5 bases from V and 7 bases from J, the junction contained 8 bases not matched to a gene. DNA for the CDR3: TGTGCCAGCAGTCTACTAGCGGGAATACAGAATGAGCAGTTCTTC. It is translated as CASSLLAGIQNEQFF.

This clonotype was seen repeatedly, ten times or more. This chain joins TRBV14 and TRBJ2-1, with a tentative D call TRBD1 (7 bases). V shed 2 bases and J shed 3 bases, with 14 bases lying between them. CDR3 length equals 16 residues. CDR1 SGHDN and CDR2 FVKESK come from the germline V gene. The CDR3 DNA sequence: TGTGCCAGCAGCCAATTCTCAGGGGGGTACTACAATGAGCAGTTCTTC. It codes for CASSQFSGGYYNEQFF. The whole variable domain, remainder taken from reference TRBV14 and TRBJ2-1, is EAGVTQFPSHSVIEKGQTVTLRCDPISGHDNLYWYRRVMGKEIKFLLHFVKESKQDESGMPNNRFLAERTGGTYSTLKVQPAELEDSGVYFCASSQFSGGYYNEQFFGPGTRLTVL.

In its sample, this clonotype was seen a few times. V and J are TRBV19 and TRBJ2-3, with D possibly matching TRBD1 (5 bases). From germline, CDR1 is LNHDA and CDR2 SQIVND (reference sequence). This CDR3 is built from 14 residues. V lost 5 bases to trimming and J lost 6 bases, with 15 bases between them. CDR3 nucleotide sequence: TGTGCCAGTAGTCCCACGCCCAGGGTCGATACGCAGTATTTT. Translation gives CASSPTPRVDTQYF. Full variable domain (missing parts from reference TRBV19 and TRBJ2-3): DGGITQSPKYLFRKEGQNVTLSCEQNLNHDAMYWYRQDPGQGLRLIYYSQIVNDFQKGDIAEGYSVSREKKESFPLTVTSAQKNPTAFYLCASSPTPRVDTQYFGPGTRLTVL.

This clonotype appeared many times. This sequence joins TRBV28 and TRBJ1-6; TRBD1 matches at 12 bases. Germline lookup yields CDR1 MDHEN and CDR2 SYDVKM. J was trimmed by 10 bases and V by 1 base; bases with no gene match: 8. This CDR3 has 17 residues. The CDR3 DNA follows: TGTGCCAGCAGTTTATCGCCGGGACAGGGGGCGAGGTCACCCCTCCACTTT. Protein product: CASSLSPGQGARSPLHF.

The chain uses TRBV7-9 and TRBJ2-7; D is perhaps TRBD2 (6 bases). The CDR3 loop spans 19 amino acids. CDR1 is SEHNR and CDR2 is FQNEAQ in the germline V gene (reference sequence). V was cut by 5 bases and J by 4 bases, with 30 bases left in between. The CDR3 region is CASSTPPPLEGITKYEQYF. The DNA of the CDR3 is TGTGCCAGCAGCACACCACCCCCCTTGGAGGGGATTACAAAGTACGAGCAGTACTTC.

On this clonotype itself: This may stem from a read error, because a much larger clone lies one nucleotide away. This chain uses TRBV20-1 with TRBJ2-7; 15 nucleotides align to TRBD2. The CDR3 loop spans 15 amino acids. CDR1 DFQATT and CDR2 SNEGSKA come from the germline V gene (reference sequence). The CDR3 protein is CIARTSGRAPYEQYF. Here the CDR3 DNA reads TGCATTGCTAGGACTAGCGGGAGGGCCCCCTACGAGCAGTACTTC.

This chain uses TRBV3-1 with TRBJ2-7; the D gene could be TRBD1 or TRBD2 (6 bases each). This CDR3 is 16 amino acids long. Germline values: CDR1 LGHDT, CDR2 YNNKEL (reference sequence). Trimming removed 4 bases from V and 2 bases from J, with 18 bases in between. The CDR3 sequence: CASSPRIPRGPYEQYF. The CDR3, as DNA: TGTGCCAGCAGCCCTCGCATCCCCCGGGGGCCCTACGAGCAGTACTTC.